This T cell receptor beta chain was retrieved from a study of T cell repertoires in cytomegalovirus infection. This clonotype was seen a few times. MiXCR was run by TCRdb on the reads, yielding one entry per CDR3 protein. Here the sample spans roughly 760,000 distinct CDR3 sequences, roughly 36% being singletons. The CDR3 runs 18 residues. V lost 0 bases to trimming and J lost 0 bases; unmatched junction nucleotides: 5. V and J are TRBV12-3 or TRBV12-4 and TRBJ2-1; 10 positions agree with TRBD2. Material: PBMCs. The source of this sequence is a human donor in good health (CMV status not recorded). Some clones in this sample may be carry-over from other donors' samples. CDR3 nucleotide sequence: TGTGCCAGCAGTTTAGCTGATCCTAGCGGGGGCTCCTACAATGAGCAGTTCTTC. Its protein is CASSLADPSGGSYNEQFF.